This TCR beta chain was documented in a study of blood T cell repertoires in COVID-19. In this sample, this clone turned up many times. The CDR3 length is 16 residues. CDR1 is SGHTA and CDR2 is FQGNSA in the germline V gene. The V gene end was trimmed by 1 base and the J gene end by 3 bases; junction bases not matched to a gene: 6. The method was immunoSEQ multiplex PCR; TCRdb's version includes in-frame clones alone and lacks a portion of them. The sample gives fewer than 300,000 clones, 70% to 90% of which show up once; 2.3% is in the top ten. Sequencing was performed on peripheral blood. The V call is TRBV7-2, the J call TRBJ2-7; 10 nucleotides agree with TRBD2. This receptor was taken from a woman aged 45 to 65 with acute or convalescent COVID-19. The CDR3 reads CASSLGPPSGGYEQYF. CDR3 nucleotide sequence: TGTGCCAGCAGCTTAGGTCCCCCTAGCGGGGGCTACGAGCAGTACTTC.